One and the same sample provided the 22 T cell receptor beta chains below, sequenced in a study of cytomegalovirus exposure and HLA in healthy donors. Primers: 60 Vbeta forward and 13 Jbeta reverse. Profiling relied on immunoSEQ multiplex PCR, and the TCRdb table lists in-frame clones only, not all of them. Of about 31,000 clones detected, around 87% appear once; the ten largest clones hold about 2.9%. Sequencing input: PBMCs. These TCRs come from a boy younger than 18 in good health and CMV-seronegative.

The chain has TRBV9 and TRBJ1-2, with 7 bases lining up with TRBD1. The germline gives CDR1 SGDLS, CDR2 YYNGEE. J was trimmed by 5 bases and V by 3 bases; bases with no gene match: 4. CDR3 length equals 13 residues. CDR3 in amino acids: CASSDRGTYGYTF. The CDR3 coding sequence is TGTGCCAGCAGCGACAGGGGCACATATGGCTACACCTTC.

This chain joins TRBV19 and TRBJ2-1; tentatively, D is TRBD1 (5 bases). This CDR3 is built from 15 residues. V gave up 7 bases and J gave up 10 bases, with 23 bases separating them. Germline V lookup: CDR1 LNHDA, CDR2 SQIVND (reference sequence). CDR3 in amino acids: CASTAFGQGKREQFF. CDR3 bases: TGTGCCAGTACCGCCTTCGGGCAGGGAAAAAGGGAGCAGTTCTTC.

The chain combines TRBV4-1 with TRBJ1-5; D remains ambiguous. V lost 0 bases, J lost 0 bases, and 12 bases lay in between. The length of the CDR3 is 17 residues. Germline V gives CDR1 MGHRA, CDR2 YSYEKL. The CDR3: CASSQDLVSFSNQPQHF. CDR3 bases: TGCGCCAGCAGCCAAGATCTCGTGTCGTTTAGCAATCAGCCCCAGCATTTT.

This clone appeared once. V gene TRBV7-8 combines with J gene TRBJ2-7, with D tentatively TRBD2 (6 bases). The length of the CDR3 is 18 residues. CDR1 and CDR2 (germline): SGHVS, FQNEAQ. Trimming took off 1 base at V and 0 bases at J, with 19 bases between the two ends. The CDR3 nucleotides read TGTGCCAGCAGCTTAGTTTTAGGTTACGGGGGAAGCTCCTACGAGCAGTACTTC. Translating it yields CASSLVLGYGGSSYEQYF.

The chain couples TRBV4-1 to TRBJ2-7; D unclear. There are 14 residues in the CDR3. Trimming removed 1 base at V and 2 bases at J, with 9 bases between. Germline CDR1 reads MGHRA; CDR2 reads YSYEKL. CDR3 in amino acids: CASSQGSLAYEQYF. As DNA, the CDR3 is TGCGCCAGCAGCCAAGGCTCTCTAGCCTACGAGCAGTACTTC.

The chain joins TRBV11-2 to TRBJ2-7; D possibly corresponds to TRBD2 (6 bases). V was cut by 5 bases and J by 6 bases, with 14 bases left in between. CDR1 and CDR2 from the germline V gene are SGHAT and FQNNGV. The CDR3 has 13 amino acids. The CDR3 bases are TGTGCCAGCAGCCGGGACCAGGGAGGCGAGCAGTACTTC. This encodes CASSRDQGGEQYF. The variable domain in full, with the rest retrieved from reference TRBV11-2 and TRBJ2-7, is EAGVAQSPRYKIIEKRQSVAFWCNPISGHATLYWYQQILGQGPKLLIQFQNNGVVDDSQLPKDRFSAERLKGVDSTLKIQPAKLEDSAVYLCASSRDQGGEQYFGPGTRLTVT.

The rearrangement uses TRBV2 and TRBJ1-1, with D perhaps TRBD1 (6 bases). Trimming took off 7 bases at V and 5 bases at J, with 17 bases between the two ends. CDR3 length: 14 amino acids. Germline CDR1 reads SNHLY; CDR2 reads FYNNEI. The CDR3 loop is CASTVGGRGTEAFF. In nucleotides, the CDR3 is TGTGCCAGCACCGTGGGGGGGCGAGGGACTGAAGCTTTCTTT.

The gene calls are TRBV4-2 and TRBJ1-2; D is perhaps TRBD1 (6 bases). The CDR3 is 15 amino acids. V shed 1 base and J shed 7 bases, with 16 bases lying between them. Germline assignment: CDR1 LGHNA and CDR2 YNFKEQ. This CDR3 is CASSQVGVQGGGYTF. DNA for the CDR3: TGTGCCAGCAGCCAAGTTGGAGTACAGGGCGGTGGCTACACCTTC.

V usage is TRBV28 and J usage is TRBJ2-7; TRBD1 matches 8 bases. The germline gives CDR1 MDHEN, CDR2 SYDVKM. Trimming at V came to 1 base and at J to 0 bases, leaving 2 bases not matched to a gene. This CDR3 comprises 15 residues. CDR3 residues: CASSLSQGASYEQYF. The CDR3 nucleotides read TGTGCCAGCAGTTTATCCCAGGGGGCCTCCTACGAGCAGTACTTC. Filled out from reference TRBV28 and TRBJ2-7, the complete variable domain reads DVKVTQSSRYLVKRTGEKVFLECVQDMDHENMFWYRQDPGLGLRLIYFSYDVKMKEKGDIPEGYSVSREKKERFSLILESASTNQTSMYLCASSLSQGASYEQYFGPGTRLTVT.

The chain is built from TRBV29-1 and TRBJ1-2; TRBD1 agrees at 7 bases. This CDR3 spans 13 amino acids. Germline lookup yields CDR1 SQVTM and CDR2 ANQGSEA. J lost 8 bases, V lost 7 bases, and 13 bases had no gene match. Here the CDR3 reads CSGWDSGAYGYTF. The CDR3 coding sequence is TGCAGCGGGTGGGACAGCGGTGCGTACGGCTACACCTTC.

This clone was seen more than once but under ten times. CDR3 in amino acids: CASREGLGLGEKLFF. The CDR3 DNA is TGTGCCAGCAGGGAGGGGCTAGGTTTGGGTGAAAAACTGTTTTTT. The chain combines TRBV28 with TRBJ1-4; a weak D match, TRBD1 (5 bases). The germline V gene encodes CDR1 MDHEN and CDR2 SYDVKM. The CDR3 has 15 residues. V lost 6 bases and J lost 7, with 18 bases in between. Variable domain in full (rest from reference TRBV28 and TRBJ1-4): DVKVTQSSRYLVKRTGEKVFLECVQDMDHENMFWYRQDPGLGLRLIYFSYDVKMKEKGDIPEGYSVSREKKERFSLILESASTNQTSMYLCASREGLGLGEKLFFGSGTQLSVL.

The chain couples TRBV6-5 to TRBJ2-7; TRBD1 aligns across 9 bases. Trimming removed 0 bases from V and 4 bases from J; junction bases left unmatched: 4. The germline gives CDR1 MNHEY, CDR2 SVGAGI. The CDR3 loop spans 15 amino acids. CDR3 residues: CASSYSTGGGYEQYF. For the CDR3, the DNA is TGTGCCAGCAGTTACTCGACAGGGGGTGGTTACGAGCAGTACTTC.

The CDR3 is CASSPGPLQETQYF. The DNA for the CDR3 is TGTGCCAGCTCACCCGGCCCACTACAAGAGACCCAGTACTTC. The rearrangement joins TRBV18 to TRBJ2-5; no clear D. This CDR3 has 14 amino acids. Germline lookup yields CDR1 KGHSH and CDR2 LQKENI. V lost 3 bases and J 2 bases, leaving 10 bases between the germline ends.

The V and J genes are TRBV4-3 and TRBJ1-2; D may be TRBD1 (5 bases). This CDR3 is 16 amino acids long. CDR1 and CDR2 (germline): LGHNA, YSLEER. V was pared by 1 base and J by 5 bases, with 17 bases between. The CDR3 spells CASSQVPIDSIYGYTF. The CDR3 region has the DNA TGCGCCAGCAGCCAAGTCCCGATTGACAGCATATATGGCTACACCTTC.

The chain is built from TRBV4-1 and TRBJ1-6; 7 nucleotides agree with TRBD1. J gave up 5 bases and V 0 bases, and 4 bases lay outside the gene matches. Germline V CDR1 and CDR2: MGHRA, YSYEKL. The CDR3 consists of 16 residues. As DNA, the CDR3 is TGCGCCAGCAGCCAAGAGACAGGGCGGCATAATTCACCCCTCCACTTT. This encodes CASSQETGRHNSPLHF.

The chain carries TRBV2 and TRBJ1-5; 8 positions match TRBD1. CDR1 is SNHLY and CDR2 is FYNNEI in the germline V gene. V lost 4 bases to trimming and J lost 9 bases; unmatched junction nucleotides: 14. This CDR3 region has 16 residues. The CDR3 is CASSGGQGFSWAPQHF. The DNA for the CDR3 is TGTGCCAGCAGTGGAGGACAGGGTTTCTCTTGGGCGCCCCAGCATTTT.

This rearrangement joins TRBV28 to TRBJ2-7; 9 bases align to TRBD2. V trimming: 5 bases; J trimming: 4 bases; junction bases outside the gene matches: 6. The CDR3 contains 14 residues. Germline V gives CDR1 MDHEN, CDR2 SYDVKM. The CDR3 here is CASSQRGVSYEQYF. CDR3 in DNA: TGTGCCAGCAGTCAGCGGGGGGTCTCTTACGAGCAGTACTTC.

This chain joins TRBV13 and TRBJ2-6; the D gene is possibly TRBD2 (5 bases). CDR3 length: 15 residues. From germline, CDR1 is PRHDT and CDR2 FYEKMQ (reference sequence). V was pared by 11 bases and J by 1 base, with 15 bases between. The CDR3, as DNA: TGTGCCTCGGGGAGTAACCCTTCTGGGGCCAACGTCCTGACTTTC. Protein: CASGSNPSGANVLTF.

This CDR3 is CASSYRDTYVNEQYF. CDR3 sequence (DNA): TGTGCCAGCAGTTATAGGGACACCTACGTCAACGAGCAGTACTTC. This sequence joins TRBV6-5 and TRBJ2-7; D may be TRBD1 (6 bases). The CDR3 is made up of 15 amino acids. In germline, CDR1 is MNHEY, CDR2 SVGAGI. Trimming stripped 3 bases from V and 5 bases from J, with 17 bases between.

The V and J genes are TRBV4-1 and TRBJ1-2; possible D gene TRBD1, 6 bases. Germline CDR1 and CDR2: MGHRA and YSYEKL. The CDR3 is made up of 14 amino acids. V was pared by 3 bases and J by 4 bases, with 12 bases between. CDR3 loop: CASSQPTGSYGYTF. The CDR3 bases are TGCGCCAGCAGCCAGCCGACAGGTAGCTATGGCTACACCTTC.

This clone was counted a single time. The junction does not match germline at one end; this may be a read error. The gene calls are TRBV7-9 and TRBJ1-1; D might be TRBD1 (5 bases). The CDR3 extends over 12 amino acids. Germline V lookup: CDR1 SEHNR, CDR2 FQNEAQ (reference sequence). The CDR3 reads CSSSRGGTEAFF. CDR3 nucleotides: TGTTCCAGCAGCCGCGGGGGGACTGAAGCTTTCTTT.

This clone was found once. The rearrangement links TRBV10-3 to TRBJ2-1, with 10 positions matching TRBD1. CDR1 and CDR2 from the germline V gene are ENHRY and SYGVKD. V trimming: 8 bases; J trimming: 3 bases; junction bases outside the gene matches: 7. This CDR3 region has 15 residues. The CDR3 bases are TGTGCCATCTCCCCCGGGACAGGGGACTACAATGAGCAGTTCTTC. It encodes CAISPGTGDYNEQFF.